Here is one T cell receptor (beta chain) with its context. The sample originates from a study of T cell repertoires in cytomegalovirus infection. TCRdb reprocessed the reads via MiXCR and lists one record per CDR3 protein. The table includes hundreds of thousands of distinct CDR3 sequences, 35% detected once. What was sequenced was PBMCs. This clonotype was obtained from a human donor in good health (CMV status not recorded). Some clones in this sample may be carry-over from other donors' samples.

This CDR3 is CASSSPGQGVYGYTF. In nucleotides, the CDR3 is TGTGCCAGCAGCTCTCCGGGACAGGGTGTCTATGGCTACACCTTC. V is TRBV11-2 and J is TRBJ1-2; 9 bases map to TRBD1. Trimming cost V 4 bases and J 4 bases; bases outside gene matches: 7. The CDR3 extends over 15 amino acids. Germline CDR1 SGHAT, CDR2 FQNNGV.